These 22 T cell receptor beta chains were all obtained from the same sample, sequenced in a study of blood T cell repertoires in COVID-19. Libraries were prepared by immunoSEQ multiplex PCR; TCRdb keeps only in-frame clonotypes and omits some of them. The table lists 150,000 to 200,000 clones, about 86% of them singletons, with 0.85% to 0.95% in the top ten. Input material: peripheral blood. All receptors come from a woman in her late teens or twenties who had recovered from COVID-19.

This clone was observed many times. V and J are TRBV10-3 and TRBJ2-7; a possible D gene is TRBD1 (6 bases). Germline CDR1 reads ENHRY; CDR2 reads SYGVKD. CDR3 size: 15 residues. Trimming cost V 3 bases and J 0 bases, with 12 bases left between them. DNA for the CDR3: TGTGCCATCAGTGATCTCCCGGACAGCTCCTACGAGCAGTACTTC. Its translation: CAISDLPDSSYEQYF.

The chain links TRBV5-6 to TRBJ2-1; TRBD1 might be the D (6 bases). CDR1 and CDR2 from the germline V gene are SGHDT and YYEEEE. CDR3 length: 16 residues. The ends were cut back, 4 bases at V and 5 bases at J, with 19 bases in the middle. In nucleotides, the CDR3 is TGTGCCAGCAGCCCGGGATCAGGGGCGGGTGACAATGAGCAGTTCTTC. It translates to CASSPGSGAGDNEQFF. Complete variable domain (other parts from reference TRBV5-6 and TRBJ2-1): DAGVTQSPTHLIKTRGQQVTLRCSPKSGHDTVSWYQQALGQGPQFIFQYYEEEERQRGNFPDRFSGHQFPNYSSELNVNALLLGDSALYLCASSPGSGAGDNEQFFGPGTRLTVL.

V gene TRBV6-5 combines with J gene TRBJ1-5; D unresolved. Looked up from germline, CDR1 is MNHEY and CDR2 is SVGAGI. The CDR3 runs 14 residues. V lost 7 bases and J lost 1, with 11 bases in between. In DNA form, the CDR3 reads TGTGCCAGCAACCCGGGTGCCAGCAATCAGCCCCAGCATTTT. Encoded protein: CASNPGASNQPQHF.

J is TRBJ1-1 and V is TRBV7-8; possibly TRBD1 for D (5 bases). Germline values: CDR1 SGHVS, CDR2 FQNEAQ. The V end lost 0 bases, the J end lost 6 bases, and 14 bases lay between the germline ends. The CDR3 spans 15 residues. CDR3 nucleotides: TGTGCCAGCAGCTTAGCGTTAAGGGGTAACCCTGAAGCTTTCTTT. Its translation: CASSLALRGNPEAFF.

The V gene is TRBV4-2, the J gene TRBJ2-5; 13 bases match TRBD2. This CDR3 has 18 amino acids. In germline, CDR1 is LGHNA, CDR2 YNFKEQ. V dropped 1 base and J dropped 4; count of bases not matched to a gene: 9. The CDR3 loop reads CASSQAGLAGVGGETQYF. As DNA, the CDR3 is TGTGCCAGCAGCCAAGCCGGACTAGCGGGAGTGGGAGGAGAGACCCAGTACTTC.

J is TRBJ1-2 and V is TRBV27, with D possibly TRBD1 on 6 matching bases. CDR3 length: 15 amino acids. Germline assignment: CDR1 MNHEY and CDR2 SMNVEV (reference sequence). V dropped 2 bases and J dropped 7 bases, with 17 bases sitting between them. CDR3 sequence reads: CASSLNQGTGFGYTF. The CDR3 coding sequence is TGTGCCAGCAGTTTAAACCAGGGGACGGGCTTTGGCTACACCTTC.

The gene calls are TRBV6-2 or TRBV6-3 and TRBJ2-1; a weak D match, TRBD1 (6 bases). The ends were cut back, 1 base at V and 6 bases at J, with 16 bases in the middle. The CDR3 runs to 16 residues. Looked up from germline, CDR1 is MNHEY and CDR2 is SVGEGT. As DNA, the CDR3 is TGTGCCAGCAGTTACTGGAGAAGAGTAGGGGGCAATGAGCAGTTCTTC. Its protein product is CASSYWRRVGGNEQFF.

The J gene is TRBJ2-5, the V gene TRBV4-1; possible D gene TRBD2, 5 bases. V was shortened by 2 bases and J by 4 bases, with 11 bases between the two germline ends. The CDR3 length is 14 residues. CDR1 and CDR2 from the germline V gene are MGHRA and YSYEKL. For the CDR3, the DNA is TGCGCCAGCAGCCAAACTCTAGCCCGAGAGACCCAGTACTTC. It specifies CASSQTLARETQYF.

V and J are TRBV7-6 and TRBJ2-5; 10 bases are a match to TRBD2. The CDR3 spans 16 residues. Trimming removed 4 bases from V and 5 bases from J; junction bases left unmatched: 10. Germline V CDR1 and CDR2: SGHVS, FNYEAQ. The CDR3 DNA reads TGTGCCAGCAGCTCGTCAAGCGGGGGGGCCCGGGAGACCCAGTACTTC. This translates into CASSSSSGGARETQYF.

The rearrangement joins TRBV12-3 or TRBV12-4 to TRBJ2-7, with a weak D call TRBD1 (6 bases). The CDR3 is 10 residues long. V was trimmed by 6 bases and J by 6 bases, leaving 6 bases between them. The CDR3 reads CASRTGEQYV. CDR3 DNA sequence: TGTGCCAGCAGGACAGGCGAGCAGTACGTC.

This clone showed up just once. The chain couples TRBV27 to TRBJ1-5; 7 bases are a match to TRBD1. CDR1 is MNHEY, CDR2 SMNVEV, per germline (reference sequence). The CDR3 consists of 16 residues. V lost 5 bases to trimming and J lost 0 bases; unmatched junction nucleotides: 7. CDR3 residues: CASSVDRTYSNQPQHF. The DNA of the CDR3 is TGTGCCAGCAGTGTGGACAGGACTTATAGCAATCAGCCCCAGCATTTT.

This clone was detected once. J is TRBJ2-3 and V is TRBV9, with a tentative D call TRBD2 (5 bases). The V gene's germline CDR1 is SGDLS and CDR2 YYNGEE. The CDR3 is 14 amino acids. V was trimmed by 4 bases and J by 3 bases, leaving 12 bases between them. The CDR3 region is CASSPDLPTDTQYF. The CDR3 DNA is TGTGCCAGCAGCCCGGACTTACCGACAGATACGCAGTATTTT.

This rearrangement joins TRBV7-8 to TRBJ2-1; 14 positions agree with TRBD2. Germline V gene data show CDR1 as SGHVS and CDR2 as FQNEAQ. This CDR3 is 15 amino acids long. The ends lost 3 bases at V and 8 bases at J; junction bases unmatched: 3. The CDR3 loop reads CASSLGGLAGDEQFF. CDR3 DNA: TGTGCCAGCAGCTTGGGGGGACTAGCGGGAGATGAGCAGTTCTTC.

The chain couples TRBV7-8 to TRBJ1-5, with 7 bases matching TRBD1. Germline V gives CDR1 SGHVS, CDR2 FQNEAQ. The V and J ends lost 2 bases and 8 bases, in that order; junction bases with no gene match: 6. The CDR3 sequence is 14 residues long. The CDR3 coding sequence is TGTGCCAGCAGCTTATTCGAGGGGGCAAAGCCCCAGCATTTT. It codes for CASSLFEGAKPQHF.

This chain uses TRBV30 with TRBJ1-2; D is perhaps TRBD1 (5 bases). CDR1 is GTSNPN, CDR2 SVGIG, per germline (reference sequence). V dropped 2 bases and J dropped 4 bases, with 11 bases sitting between them. The length of the CDR3 is 13 residues. CDR3 in DNA: TGTGCCTGGAGTATGGGTCAGGGCTATGGCTACACCTTC. This encodes CAWSMGQGYGYTF. Full variable domain (missing parts from reference TRBV30 and TRBJ1-2): SQTIHQWPATLVQPVGSPLSLECTVEGTSNPNLYWYRQAAGRGLQLLFYSVGIGQISSEVPQNLSASRPQDRQFILSSKKLLLSDSGFYLCAWSMGQGYGYTFGSGTRLTVV.

This clone has a handful of counts. The rearrangement joins TRBV6-1 to TRBJ1-3; D remains unclear. The CDR3 has 12 amino acids. The germline V gene encodes CDR1 MNHNS and CDR2 SASEGT. Trimming removed 3 bases from V and 7 bases from J, with 7 bases in between. CDR3 protein: CASSDSFNTIYF. Here the CDR3 DNA reads TGTGCCAGCAGTGACAGTTTCAACACCATATATTTT.

The CDR3 reads CASSEAPSWREGETQYF. The CDR3 nucleotides read TGTGCCAGCAGTGAAGCGCCCTCGTGGCGGGAGGGGGAGACCCAGTACTTC. The rearrangement uses TRBV6-1 and TRBJ2-5, with 9 positions matching TRBD2. CDR1 is MNHNS, CDR2 SASEGT, per germline. Trimming took 0 bases from V and 5 from J; bases not matched to a gene: 10. This CDR3 has 17 residues.

V gene TRBV10-3 combines with J gene TRBJ1-6; possibly TRBD1 for D (6 bases). This CDR3 comprises 14 residues. Germline V gene sequence: CDR1 ENHRY, CDR2 SYGVKD. V was shortened by 7 bases and J by 6 bases, with 13 bases between the two germline ends. The CDR3 reads CAITPDSSNSPLHF. The CDR3 nucleotides are TGTGCCATCACCCCGGACAGCTCTAATTCACCCCTCCACTTT.

CDR3 loop: CASSAVFPGEQFF. The CDR3 DNA reads TGTGCCAGCAGTGCCGTGTTCCCCGGTGAGCAGTTCTTC. This rearrangement joins TRBV2 to TRBJ2-1; D not resolved. Germline CDR1 is SNHLY and CDR2 is FYNNEI. The CDR3 spans 13 residues. V was cut by 4 bases and J by 9 bases, with 13 bases left in between.

V is TRBV13 and J is TRBJ1-4; possibly TRBD1 for D (5 bases). Germline V gives CDR1 PRHDT, CDR2 FYEKMQ (reference sequence). The V end lost 0 bases, the J end lost 12 bases, and 11 bases lay between the germline ends. The CDR3 is made up of 13 amino acids. CDR3 sequence: CASSLGTGGELFF. CDR3 in DNA: TGTGCCAGCAGCTTAGGAACAGGCGGGGAACTGTTTTTT.

V usage is TRBV15 and J usage is TRBJ2-2; 8 bases are a match to TRBD2. V dropped 0 bases and J dropped 2; count of bases not matched to a gene: 5. The V gene's germline CDR1 is LNHNV and CDR2 YYDKDF (reference sequence). The CDR3 is made up of 17 amino acids. The CDR3 DNA follows: TGTGCCACCAGCAGAGATCCCGGGACTAGAAACACCGGGGAGCTGTTTTTT. Protein sequence: CATSRDPGTRNTGELFF.

The chain employs TRBV3-1 (or the pseudogene TRBV3-2) and TRBJ2-3; 8 bases are a match to TRBD2. The length of the CDR3 is 16 residues. V was clipped by 0 bases and J by 6 bases; unmatched bases: 8. The V gene's germline CDR1 is LGHDT and CDR2 YNNKEL (reference sequence). Here the CDR3 DNA reads TGTGCCAGCAGCCAAGATTCAGTAGCGGGGAGCGATACGCAGTATTTT. Its translation is CASSQDSVAGSDTQYF.